In this sample, the clone carrying this TCR beta chain turned up many times. Time point indicated: before trial treatment. The data were taken from a study of low-dose radiotherapy and immunotherapy resistance in tumors. Study in general: The drug cyclophosphamide was given into a vein at 200 mg/m2 every two weeks, one day before radiation and immunotherapy. Aspirin was administered orally at 300 mg daily for four cycles, commencing on cycle 1 day 1.

V dropped 4 bases and J dropped 5; count of bases not matched to a gene: 5. This CDR3 spans 16 amino acids. Germline V CDR1 and CDR2: LGHDT, YNNKEL (reference sequence). Alpha and beta chains were covered, as first-strand cDNA relied on TRAV- and TRBV-specific primers. It was with a constant-region primer and a V-primer adapter that TCRs were amplified over approximately 20 PCR cycles. Using its own MiXCR run on the reads, TCRdb lists one record per CDR3 protein. Among tens of thousands of distinct CDR3 sequences listed, 15% to 20% were seen once. The V call is TRBV3-1, the J call TRBJ2-3, with 14 bases matching TRBD2. This sample comprised PBMCs, obtained before treatment. This receptor was obtained from a male donor with prostate cancer. The CDR3 spells CASSPTGLAGGDTQYF. The CDR3 nucleotides are TGTGCCAGCAGCCCGACCGGACTAGCGGGGGGAGATACGCAGTATTTT.